This T cell receptor (beta chain) is from a study of blood T cell repertoires in COVID-19 (dated by TCRdb to the early 2020s). Study-level background: Collaborator samples came from the United States, Italy and Spain and covered acute and convalescent phases of COVID-19. The material from the prospective study consisted of cDNA or gDNA derived from T cells, B-cell-depleted T cells, or PBMCs. The dataset comprised deeply sampled blood TCRbeta repertoires from subjects exposed to, actively infected with, or recovered from COVID-19. The repertoires were released in a freely available public database meant as a resource for research on the immune response to SARS-CoV-2. The samples were drawn from the first 160 participants of the ongoing ImmuneRACE study and from 950 to 1,500 subjects provided by 6 global collaborators. The sample metadata nearly always contained a de-identified subject ID, COVID-19 status, age in years and sex. Where HLA class I and class II types were available, the types were taken from metadata supplied by the sample provider, not from assay-based typing.

Overall results and qualifications from the work: The quantity of clinical and demographic metadata differed by source and by participant and was supplied without curation.

A second Seattle source provided samples from volunteer blood donors who had recovered from COVID-19. Collaborating institutions collected whole blood in K2EDTA tubes following their own protocols. For TCRbeta analysis, collaborators shipped samples as frozen whole blood, isolated PBMCs, or DNA extracted from either of those sample types. CDR1 SGHNT and CDR2 YYREEE were looked up in the germline V gene (reference sequence). The CDR3 measures 15 amino acids from cysteine to phenylalanine. This entry keeps only the CDR3 DNA: 45 bases, framed from base 1. The table lists this clone with a few counts. There is no known antigen for this receptor. One end of the junction does not line up with germline, which may come from a read error. The immunoSEQ Assay, a bias-controlled multiplex PCR, was used to amplify TCRbeta CDR3 regions from genomic DNA. In the original analysis: Nucleated cell counts per sample were estimated from amplification of reference gene primers within the assay. Sequence reads were collapsed and filtered to measure the absolute abundance of every unique TCRbeta CDR3 rearrangement. For each sample, productive Simpson clonality was calculated by taking the square root of Simpson's diversity index across productive rearrangements. TCRdb mirrors the immuneACCESS table, restricted to in-frame sequences. Some clones are absent from its copies; in checked studies, under half trace to an unresolved V gene, and the reason for the others is unknown. V, J and clone size are taken as reported in that table, and D and trimming were inferred from the DNA itself. The sample data list 300,000 to 400,000 clones, and more than 70% of these were observed just once. Of the sample, around 8% falls within the top ten clones.

Sequencing used peripheral blood. This receptor was obtained from a woman aged 45-65 years who had recovered from COVID-19. Recombination joined TRBV5-4 with TRBJ1-2, and 7 junctional nucleotides match TRBD1. The bases are TGTGCCAGCAGCACATCCCAGGGGGTGAATTATGACTACACCTTC. Translated, it gives CASSTSQGVNYDYTF.